This T cell receptor (beta chain) was recorded in a study of cytomegalovirus exposure and HLA in healthy donors. This CDR3 is built from 17 residues. Germline loops: CDR1 SEHNR, CDR2 FQNEAQ (reference sequence). In the case of this clone: What it binds is unknown. Germline and junction disagree at one end, which may indicate a read error.

Study-wide results and limits: There were under 200 TCR beta chains listed as cytomegalovirus-associated. DRB1 showed the most TCR associations and HLA-C the fewest in a later analysis, as rates varied by HLA locus. For most TCR sequences rarity was the rule, although some public TCRs occurred in many donors.

Primers included in the PCR were 60 Vbeta and 13 Jbeta primers. Assay: immunoSEQ multiplex PCR; the TCRdb copy retains only in-frame clones and omits some. Counted here are more than 130,000 clones, under 80% occurring once; the ten biggest clones make up 2.8%. This TCR was sampled from a male donor in good health and CMV-seronegative. The sample taken for sequencing was PBMCs. The gene calls are TRBV7-9 and TRBJ2-7; D is possibly TRBD2 (6 bases). CDR3 coding DNA: TGTTCCAGCAGCACCGGGACTCGAGGCGGTCAATCCGACGAGCAGTACTTC. Its protein product is CSSSTGTRGGQSDEQYF.